This TCR beta chain stems from a study of OX40 agonist ivuxolimab in advanced cancers. About the research overall: The patients got ivuxolimab, which is an agonistic anti-OX40 (CD134) antibody. Three individuals attained partial responses, comprising one hepatocellular carcinoma case and two cutaneous melanoma cases. General observations from the study: Expanded peripheral T cell antigen specificity was not determined.

Repertoires were generated with immunoSEQ multiplex PCR, while TCRdb's copy carries only in-frame clones and drops some. The table has around 41,000 clones, approximately 90% seen once. A remark on this clone: Its antigen is currently unknown.

Trimming removed 3 bases at V and 2 bases at J, with 9 bases between. Germline CDR1 GTSNPN, CDR2 SVGIG (reference sequence). The CDR3 loop spans 13 amino acids. The sequence was obtained from an adult with an advanced solid tumor such as melanoma, head and neck, liver or kidney cancer. The sample in question was CD4+ or CD8+ T cells sorted from blood, obtained in a trial of the OX40 agonist ivuxolimab. The chain uses TRBV30 and TRBJ2-3; D possibly uses TRBD1 or TRBD2 (5 bases each). CDR3 in amino acids: CAWSSGTTDTQYF. Here the CDR3 DNA reads TGTGCCTGGAGCTCCGGGACCACAGATACGCAGTATTTT.